What follows are 2 T cell receptor beta chains derived from one specimen sequenced in a study of blood T cell repertoires in COVID-19. Here immunoSEQ multiplex PCR was the method, and the copy in TCRdb shows in-frame clones only, minus some. The data hold 120,000 or so clones, with approximately 85% observed a single time. The sample consisted of peripheral blood. The receptor source for this set is a woman in her sixties with acute or convalescent COVID-19.

The V call is TRBV5-1, the J call TRBJ1-1, with D perhaps TRBD1 (6 bases). V was trimmed by 0 bases and J by 10 bases, leaving 16 bases between them. In germline, CDR1 is SGHRS, CDR2 YFSETQ. CDR3 length: 14 amino acids. The DNA for the CDR3 is TGCGCCAGCAGCTTGGAAAACAGGGCGACGGTAGCTTTCTTT. Protein: CASSLENRATVAFF.

CDR3 sequence: CASSPQGGADTQYF. CDR3 coding DNA: TGTGCCAGCAGCCCCCAGGGTGGGGCAGATACGCAGTATTTT. The chain links TRBV7-3 to TRBJ2-3; D is perhaps TRBD1 (5 bases). CDR1 is SGHTA and CDR2 is FQGTGA in the germline V gene. The V and J ends lost 5 bases and 4 bases respectively, with 13 bases between them. This CDR3 spans 14 amino acids.